This T cell receptor beta chain was recorded in a study of CD8+CD57+ T cells in acquired aplastic anemia (dated by TCRdb to between 2017 and 2018). Regarding the complete study: A mean of 3.2 ug of DNA, ranging from roughly 0.19 to 27.4 ug, was extracted from sorted CD4+ and CD8+ cells. Mean read counts for healthy donor samples were about 10 million for CD4+ cells and some 12 million for CD8+ cells. What the research found in general, with its limitations: Patients and healthy controls showed no significant difference in CD8+ Simpson's diversity (P=0.060). About 30 CD8+ CDR3 sequences were found to be shared between patients and controls, but these sequences appeared to be highly expressed in patients and within the immunodominant clones of the patients.

In the study, sorted CD4+ and CD8+ blood T cells from patients with severe aplastic anemia and from healthy subjects underwent deep sequencing of TCR repertoires. Ficoll-Paque density gradient centrifugation was used to isolate peripheral blood mononuclear cells. Before DNA was extracted, CD4+ and CD8+ T cells were sorted using either FACS or magnetic beads. Regarding this clonotype: Its target antigen remains unknown. There are no base qualities to consult, and no much larger clone falls within one base.

TCR beta VDJ combination and CDR3 sequence profiling used genomic DNA as the template. An Illumina HiSeq 2000 was used for TCR repertoire sequencing. Concerning the study's data processing: TRBV/TRBJ rearrangement plots, CDR3 size and DJ length profiles, and Simpson's diversity index were used to evaluate the repertoires. The immunodominant clone was defined as the most abundant DNA sequence in deep sequencing data. CDR3 amino acid sequences were checked for sharing across subjects and were also compared against the VDJdb database and published repertoires. TCRdb itself trimmed the public reads at Q25 with fastp, ran MiXCR and retained productive beta chains. Merged by CDR3 protein, the rows form single entries marked with the most common genes and DNA. What appears here as the V and J calls and clone size reflects TCRdb's work, not the paper's. This sample comprises roughly 51,000 distinct CDR3 sequences, about 73% of them detected only once. Approximately 34% of the sample is in the top ten clones.

Based on the germline V gene, the CDR1 and CDR2 sequences are SGHTA and FQGTGA. Cut back by 5 bases and 5 bases, the V and J ends lie 16 bases apart. The CDR3 runs 14 residues from the cysteine to the phenylalanine. The retained sequence is limited to the CDR3, 42 bases, with the frame set at the first base. Specimen: sorted CD4+, CD8+, or CD8+CD57+ T cells (not recorded which) from PBMCs. The chain couples TRBV7-3 to TRBJ2-7; the D match is possibly TRBD1 or TRBD2, with 5 bases aligned in each. The receptor was derived from a human donor in good health, serving as a control. The CDR3 region has the sequence CASSLTGTGHEQYF. The bases are TGTGCCAGCAGCCTTACCGGGACGGGGCACGAGCAGTACTTC.